This TCR beta chain emerged from a study of blood T cells in healthy people across ages. The second PCR ran 7 to 11 cycles with a sample-barcoded 5' primer and J-beta primers. A tag from a template-switch adaptor with 12 random nucleotides marked each cDNA molecule. A single record per CDR3 protein comes from TCRdb applying MiXCR to the 5' RACE reads. Counted here are approximately 760,000 distinct CDR3 sequences, roughly 25% occurring once; the ten biggest clones make up more than 8%. CDR3 length equals 13 residues. This clonotype was picked up a small number of times. One end of the junction does not line up with germline, which may come from a read error. The sample also formed part of further work on T cells of mothers and their children.

V usage is TRBV12-3 or TRBV12-4 and J usage is TRBJ1-5; D is ambiguous. The source material was blood. The clonotype was recovered from a boy aged 10-17 years in good health. The CDR3 DNA reads as TGTGCCAACAGTTTTGGGTCCCGGCAGCCCCAGCATTTT. Encoded protein: CANSFGSRQPQHF.